This T cell receptor beta chain was retrieved from a study of Graves' ophthalmopathy and Graves' hyperthyroidism (dated by TCRdb to 2016 to 2019). Study-level background: Peripheral blood was collected before any treatment was given, at the time of initial diagnosis. To tell Graves' ophthalmopathy apart from Graves' hyperthyroidism, and to predict which patients would progress to ophthalmopathy, the study relied on TCR beta repertoire signatures. In total, approximately 140 blood samples were TCR-sequenced: under 45 ophthalmopathy, 80 or so hyperthyroidism and some 17 hyperthyroidism-to-ophthalmopathy patients. A discovery set of about 99 patients (under 45 ophthalmopathy, 55 to 60 stable hyperthyroidism) was enrolled to explore V-J signatures distinguishing ophthalmopathy from hyperthyroidism. T-cell repertoires of thyroid tissue and blood were compared in six or seven hyperthyroidism patients. An independent validation cohort comprised some 19 hyperthyroidism patients and roughly 15 patients who later progressed from hyperthyroidism to ophthalmopathy. The roughly 100 discovery patients were randomly divided into training and test sets at a 7:3 ratio. Following sample collection, hyperthyroidism patients were given methimazole at a starting dose of 30 mg daily, and ophthalmopathy patients were given high-dose intravenous methylprednisolone. Broader findings and caveats from the paper: In cross-validation, the 13-signature model distinguished ophthalmopathy from stable hyperthyroidism with around 86% sensitivity and 81.08% specificity, while in the test set the corresponding values were approximately 80% and 75%. Most expanded thyroid clonotypes with frequency above 0.001 were also detected in blood, suggesting blood repertoires may reflect the thyroid immune response. Sample size was not statistically predetermined, and group allocation was not concealed from the investigators. In validation, the model predicted ophthalmopathy progression with nearly 71% sensitivity and 72.22% specificity; roughly 11 predicted patients were CT-confirmed with GO in a median of approximately six months.

For repertoire sequencing, the TCR beta CDR3 regions were amplified from RNA transcripts. The first round of RT-PCR was done with HTBI primers and the Qiagen OneStep RT-PCR kit, and was followed by a second round of multiplex PCR, then size selection and purification. The libraries underwent paired-end sequencing with 100 bp reads on an Illumina HiSeq2000. As for the authors' bioinformatics: SOAPnuke was used to process the reads, throwing out any read that had adapters, had uncalled bases, had a mean Phred below 15, or lacked an exact constant-primer or identifier match. High-quality paired reads were merged with COPE v1.2.5. Each unique nucleotide sequence was treated as a clonotype, and MiTCR v1.1 was used to align the clonotypes to the IMGT TRB V, D and J references. Analysis was restricted to V-J combinations with a frequency above 0.0001, which covered over 98% of repertoires. A TCR clonal expansion and chaos score per V-J combination was defined as the ratio of F50 clonal expansion to chaos observed in the TCRdist matrix. Welch's t-statistics and random forest were used to reduce the features to 10 to 15 V-J combinations, which were then used as input to a naive Bayes classifier. The Morisita-Horn index was used to measure how similar the thyroid and blood repertoires were. TCRdb ran its own pipeline on the public reads, namely fastp trimming at Q25 and MiXCR clone calling, and kept in-frame beta chains. Each entry merges the rows of one CDR3 protein and shows their most common DNA and genes. TCRdb, rather than the study authors, made the V and J calls. Here the sample has roughly 380,000 distinct CDR3 sequences; roughly 15% occur a single time. The ten largest clones capture about 7.3% of the sample.

This clonotype was recorded many times. Its antigen is currently not known. Base qualities are missing; no much larger clone stands one base away. Hyperthyroidism was defined as stable when no progression to ophthalmopathy occurred within 18 months of follow-up. Hyperthyroidism patients were newly diagnosed, were aged 18 to 65 years, and had a disease duration under 2 months. Patients with other autoimmune diseases, uncontrolled infections, pregnancy or lactation were excluded. Diagnosis relied on clinical symptoms, serum thyroxine, TRAb, thyroid ultrasound and orbital computed tomography. Ficoll-Paque density gradient centrifugation was used to isolate PBMCs from approximately 10 ml of fresh peripheral blood. Total RNA was extracted with Trizol reagent and quality-checked on an Agilent 2100 Bioanalyzer. Germline trimming: 5 bases from V, 2 bases from J; junction bases outside gene matches: 20. Reading the germline V gene (reference sequence) gives CDR1 PRHDT and CDR2 FYEKMQ. The CDR3 measures 20 amino acids from cysteine to phenylalanine. CDR3 DNA only is kept here, 60 bases in frame from base 1.

Recombination linked TRBV13 to TRBJ1-2, with TRBD1 matching 10 junction bases. The source is a woman aged 18-30 years with stable Graves' hyperthyroidism. Donor details come from another sample of the same person, matched by shared clones. Sequencing input: peripheral blood. The DNA reads TGTGCCAGCAGCATTCTAACGCCGGGACAGGGGCCGTTCGGCAACTATGGCTACACCTTC. It encodes CASSILTPGQGPFGNYGYTF.